This entry concerns a single T cell receptor beta chain. Its antigen is undetermined. V shed 2 bases and J shed 6 bases, with 20 bases lying between them. This CDR3 region has 18 residues. Germline V gene sequence: CDR1 MNHEY, CDR2 SMNVEV (reference sequence). With survey level as its setting, the immunoSEQ assay was v3.0. The method was immunoSEQ multiplex PCR; TCRdb's version includes in-frame clones alone and lacks a portion of them. The table has under 25,000 clones, around three quarters seen once. The sample originates from a study of long-term antiretroviral therapy in people with HIV. Study observations and caveats: Pre-ART expanded clones dominated the repertoire at every time point.

The sequencing here drew on unsorted PBMCs, taken 0.2 years after starting antiretroviral therapy. The rearrangement joins TRBV27 to TRBJ1-6; possibly TRBD1 for D (6 bases). This TCR came from a woman in her 40s with HIV. The CDR3 DNA follows: TGTGCCAGCAGTTTAAAAGACCGACGACAGGCTAGTAATTCACCCCTCCACTTT. It encodes CASSLKDRRQASNSPLHF.